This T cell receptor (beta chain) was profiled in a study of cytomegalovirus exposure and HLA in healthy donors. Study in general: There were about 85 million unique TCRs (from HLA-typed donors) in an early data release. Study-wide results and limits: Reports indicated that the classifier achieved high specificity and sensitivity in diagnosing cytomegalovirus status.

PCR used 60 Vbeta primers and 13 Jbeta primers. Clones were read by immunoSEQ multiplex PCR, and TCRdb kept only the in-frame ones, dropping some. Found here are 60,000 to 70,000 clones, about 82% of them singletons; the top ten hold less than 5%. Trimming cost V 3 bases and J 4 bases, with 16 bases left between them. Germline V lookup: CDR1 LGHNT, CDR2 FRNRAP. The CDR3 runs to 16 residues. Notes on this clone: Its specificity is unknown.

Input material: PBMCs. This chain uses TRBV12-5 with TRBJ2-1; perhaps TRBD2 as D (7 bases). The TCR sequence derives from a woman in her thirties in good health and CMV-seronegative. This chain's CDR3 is CASGFEWGGPYNEQFF. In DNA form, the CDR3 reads TGTGCTAGTGGTTTTGAATGGGGGGGGCCATACAATGAGCAGTTCTTC. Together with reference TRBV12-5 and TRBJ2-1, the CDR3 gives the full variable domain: DARVTQTPRHKVTEMGQEVTMRCQPILGHNTVFWYRQTMMQGLELLAYFRNRAPLDDSGMPKDRFSAEMPDATLATLKIQPSEPRDSAVYFCASGFEWGGPYNEQFFGPGTRLTVL.